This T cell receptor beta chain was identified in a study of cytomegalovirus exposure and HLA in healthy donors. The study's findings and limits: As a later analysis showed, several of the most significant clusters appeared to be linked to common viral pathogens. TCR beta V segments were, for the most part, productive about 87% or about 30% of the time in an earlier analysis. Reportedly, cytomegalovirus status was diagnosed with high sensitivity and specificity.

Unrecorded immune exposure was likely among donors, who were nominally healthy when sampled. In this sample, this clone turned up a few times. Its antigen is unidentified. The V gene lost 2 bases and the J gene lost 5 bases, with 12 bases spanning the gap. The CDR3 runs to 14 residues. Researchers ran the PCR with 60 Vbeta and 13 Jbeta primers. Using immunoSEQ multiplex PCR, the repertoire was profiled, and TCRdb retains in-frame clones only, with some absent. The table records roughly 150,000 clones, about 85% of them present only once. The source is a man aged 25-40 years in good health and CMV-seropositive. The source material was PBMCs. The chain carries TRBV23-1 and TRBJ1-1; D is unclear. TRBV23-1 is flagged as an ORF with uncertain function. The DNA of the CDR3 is TGCGCCAGCAGTCAAGCTTTGAGACATACTGAAGCTTTCTTT. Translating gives CASSQALRHTEAFF.